Presented here are 10 T cell receptor beta chains from one specimen sequenced in a study of Graves' ophthalmopathy and Graves' hyperthyroidism. Amplification of the TCR beta CDR3 regions used RNA transcripts (as template). Amplification began with first-round RT-PCR using HTBI primers, then second-round multiplex PCR was performed. TCRdb fed the multiplex PCR reads into MiXCR, producing one record per CDR3 protein. This table has about 160,000 distinct CDR3 sequences, roughly 36% appearing once. The sequenced sample was peripheral blood. The receptors were sampled from a man aged 25-45 years with Graves' ophthalmopathy.

This chain links TRBV6-2 or TRBV6-3 with TRBJ1-2; the match to TRBD1 covers 8 bases. The CDR3 spans 18 residues. V shed 7 bases and J 2 bases; nucleotides not matched to a gene: 18. Looked up from germline, CDR1 is MNHEY and CDR2 is SVGEGT. DNA of the CDR3: TGTGCCAGCACCCCCCGACAGGGGAGGGGATATGACAACTATGGCTACACCTTC. It encodes CASTPRQGRGYDNYGYTF.

The chain joins TRBV28 to TRBJ1-5; TRBD1 matches at 10 bases. The V and J ends lost 6 bases and 7 bases, in that order; junction bases with no gene match: 15. CDR1 and CDR2 (germline): MDHEN, SYDVKM. This CDR3 is 17 amino acids long. CDR3 nucleotides: TGTGCCAGCAGCCGCGGGTTGGGACAGGGGATCTCACAGCCCCAGCATTTT. This encodes CASSRGLGQGISQPQHF. Together with reference TRBV28 and TRBJ1-5, the CDR3 gives the full variable domain: DVKVTQSSRYLVKRTGEKVFLECVQDMDHENMFWYRQDPGLGLRLIYFSYDVKMKEKGDIPEGYSVSREKKERFSLILESASTNQTSMYLCASSRGLGQGISQPQHFGDGTRLSIL.

This clonotype was counted many times. The chain combines TRBV6-5 with TRBJ1-6; D is uncertain. The CDR3 runs to 14 residues. Trimming removed 5 bases from V and 10 bases from J, with 15 bases in between. The germline V gene encodes CDR1 MNHEY and CDR2 SVGAGI. CDR3 region: CASSTDPPGSPLHF. The CDR3 coding sequence is TGTGCCAGCAGTACCGACCCCCCGGGATCACCCCTCCACTTT.

The chain links TRBV24-1 to TRBJ1-3, with D unclear. Between the trimmed V and J ends, which lost 2 bases and 3 bases, there was a span of 1 base. The V gene's germline CDR1 is KGHDR and CDR2 SFDVKD. The CDR3 runs 12 residues. DNA for the CDR3: TGTGCCACCAGTGATTATGGAAACACCATATATTTT. Encoded protein: CATSDYGNTIYF.

The J gene is TRBJ1-1, the V gene TRBV12-5; D not resolved. V lost 2 bases and J lost 1, with 8 bases in between. Germline V gene data show CDR1 as LGHNT and CDR2 as FRNRAP. This CDR3 is built from 14 residues. The CDR3 DNA is TGTGCTAGTGGTTTGACCCGACGGAACACTGAAGCTTTCTTT. Its translation: CASGLTRRNTEAFF.

The chain combines TRBV19 with TRBJ1-5; D gene unclear. CDR1 LNHDA and CDR2 SQIVND come from the germline V gene (reference sequence). The CDR3 totals 15 residues. V was trimmed by 3 bases and J by 2 bases, leaving 11 bases between them. Here the CDR3 DNA reads TGTGCCAGTAGTATGGTGATAGGTCGCAATCAGCCCCAGCATTTT. Translated, it gives CASSMVIGRNQPQHF.

Many counts were recorded for this clonotype. The chain is built from TRBV10-3 and TRBJ2-7; D could derive from TRBD1 or TRBD2 (5 bases each). CDR3 length: 14 amino acids. V shed 5 bases and J shed 5 bases, with 16 bases lying between them. Germline V CDR1 and CDR2: ENHRY, SYGVKD. The CDR3 spells CAISRGTTLDEQYF. The CDR3 coding sequence is TGTGCCATCAGTCGAGGGACCACCCTTGACGAGCAGTACTTC.

There are many counts of this clonotype. V and J are TRBV20-1 and TRBJ2-1; D tentatively reads TRBD1 or TRBD2 (5 bases each). Germline CDR1 and CDR2: DFQATT and SNEGSKA (reference sequence). The CDR3 is 15 residues long. The V end was cut by 3 bases, the J end by 2 bases, with 14 bases between. The CDR3 loop is CSARIGVRAYNEQFF. The CDR3 DNA reads TGCAGTGCTAGGATAGGGGTGCGGGCCTACAATGAGCAGTTCTTC.

The J gene is TRBJ2-7, the V gene TRBV6-1, with D maybe TRBD1 (6 bases). V was trimmed by 8 bases and J by 3 bases, leaving 14 bases between them. The CDR3 loop spans 13 amino acids. Germline V gene sequence: CDR1 MNHNS, CDR2 SASEGT. The CDR3 here is CASLRDNNYEQYF. CDR3 nucleotides: TGTGCCAGCCTAAGGGACAACAACTACGAGCAGTACTTC.

This clonotype was picked up many times. The rearrangement joins TRBV30 to TRBJ2-6, with D maybe TRBD1 (5 bases). CDR1 is GTSNPN and CDR2 is SVGIG in the germline V gene (reference sequence). The CDR3 contains 17 residues. V dropped 2 bases and J dropped 4 bases, with 18 bases sitting between them. CDR3 bases: TGTGCCTGGAGTTCCGTAACAGGCCCGTGGGGGGCCAACGTCCTGACTTTC. This encodes CAWSSVTGPWGANVLTF.